This TCR beta chain was identified in a study of cytomegalovirus exposure and HLA in healthy donors. Study-wide results and limits: Testing in vitro showed three CMV-associated chains specific for CMV antigens.

Of note for this clone: The target antigen is unknown.

The germline V and J ends were trimmed by 5 bases and 0 bases, with 10 bases remaining between them. CDR1 and CDR2 (germline): SQVTM, ANQGSEA. This CDR3 region has 13 residues. The PCR made use of 60 Vbeta and 13 Jbeta primers. In the authors' workflow: Later work found around 85 million unique TCR beta chains, with roughly 11 million shared. Produced via immunoSEQ multiplex PCR; TCRdb's table is partial and in-frame only. V and J calls and clone size come straight from that table; D and trimming were deduced from the DNA. The sample has about 140,000 clones. Sequencing input: PBMCs. The clonotype was recovered from a woman in her late teens or twenties in good health and CMV-seronegative. This chain links TRBV29-1 with TRBJ1-1; tentatively, D is TRBD1 (5 bases). CDR3 protein: CSVQAGMNTEAFF. In DNA form, the CDR3 reads TGCAGCGTTCAGGCAGGGATGAACACTGAAGCTTTCTTT. The full variable domain, completed using reference TRBV29-1 and TRBJ1-1, is SAVISQKPSRDICQRGTSLTIQCQVDSQVTMMFWYRQQPGQSLTLIATANQGSEATYESGFVIDKFPISRPNLTFSTLTVSNMSPEDSSIYLCSVQAGMNTEAFFGQGTRLTVV.